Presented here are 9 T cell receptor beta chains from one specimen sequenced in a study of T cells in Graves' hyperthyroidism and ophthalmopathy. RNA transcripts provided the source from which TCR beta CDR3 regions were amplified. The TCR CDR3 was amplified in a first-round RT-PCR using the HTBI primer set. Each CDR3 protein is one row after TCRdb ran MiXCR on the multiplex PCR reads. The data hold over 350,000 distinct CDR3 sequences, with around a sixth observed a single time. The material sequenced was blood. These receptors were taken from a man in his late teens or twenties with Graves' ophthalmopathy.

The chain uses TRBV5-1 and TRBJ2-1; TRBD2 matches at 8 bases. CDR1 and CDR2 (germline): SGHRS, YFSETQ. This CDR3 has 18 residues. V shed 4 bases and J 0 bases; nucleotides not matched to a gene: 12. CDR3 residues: CASSPGGALFSSYNEQFF. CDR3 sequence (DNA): TGCGCCAGCAGCCCCGGGGGGGCCCTTTTTAGCTCCTACAATGAGCAGTTCTTC.

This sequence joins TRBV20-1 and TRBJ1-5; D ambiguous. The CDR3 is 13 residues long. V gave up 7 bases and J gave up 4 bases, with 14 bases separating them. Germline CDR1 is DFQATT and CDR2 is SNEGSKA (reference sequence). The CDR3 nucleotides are TGCAGTGTTGTCTTCAGCGATAATCAGCCCCAGCATTTT. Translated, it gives CSVVFSDNQPQHF.

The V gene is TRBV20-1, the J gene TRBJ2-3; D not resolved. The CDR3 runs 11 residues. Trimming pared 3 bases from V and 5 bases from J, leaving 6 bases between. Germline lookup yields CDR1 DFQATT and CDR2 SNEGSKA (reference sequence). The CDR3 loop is CSASRGDTQYF. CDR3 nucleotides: TGCAGTGCTAGCAGAGGAGATACGCAGTATTTT.

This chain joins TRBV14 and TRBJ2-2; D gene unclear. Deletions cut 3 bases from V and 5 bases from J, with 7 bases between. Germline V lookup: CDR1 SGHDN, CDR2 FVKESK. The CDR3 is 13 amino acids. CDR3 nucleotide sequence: TGTGCCAGCAGCCAGATGCTGACCGGGGAGCTGTTTTTT. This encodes CASSQMLTGELFF.

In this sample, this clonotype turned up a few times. CDR3 loop: CSAREVDQTLHF. CDR3 sequence (DNA): TGCAGTGCTAGAGAGGTTGACCAGACCCTCCACTTT. The genes are TRBV20-1 and TRBJ1-6; D is unresolved. CDR1 DFQATT and CDR2 SNEGSKA come from the germline V gene (reference sequence). The V end was cut by 0 bases, the J end by 14 bases, with 11 bases between. The CDR3 contains 12 residues.

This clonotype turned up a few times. CDR3 protein: CSVEDGGHQETQYF. CDR3 DNA sequence: TGCAGCGTTGAAGATGGGGGGCACCAAGAGACCCAGTACTTC. The chain joins TRBV29-1 to TRBJ2-5; D may correspond to TRBD1 or TRBD2 (6 bases each). The V end was cut by 0 bases, the J end by 0 bases, with 8 bases between. Germline values: CDR1 SQVTM, CDR2 ANQGSEA. CDR3 length: 14 amino acids.

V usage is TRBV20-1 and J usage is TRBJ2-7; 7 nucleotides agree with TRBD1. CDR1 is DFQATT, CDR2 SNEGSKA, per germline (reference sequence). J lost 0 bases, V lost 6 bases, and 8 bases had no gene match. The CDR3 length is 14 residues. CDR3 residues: CSASGQASSYEQYF. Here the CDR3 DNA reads TGCAGTGCGAGCGGACAGGCAAGCTCCTACGAGCAGTACTTC.

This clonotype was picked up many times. CDR3 residues: CASSLVLDWYNSPLHF. In DNA, the CDR3 is TGTGCCAGCAGCTTAGTTCTGGACTGGTATAATTCACCCCTCCACTTT. The rearrangement joins TRBV7-8 to TRBJ1-6; D unclear. CDR1 SGHVS and CDR2 FQNEAQ come from the germline V gene. V was cut by 1 base and J by 4 bases, with 11 bases left in between. This CDR3 is 16 amino acids long.

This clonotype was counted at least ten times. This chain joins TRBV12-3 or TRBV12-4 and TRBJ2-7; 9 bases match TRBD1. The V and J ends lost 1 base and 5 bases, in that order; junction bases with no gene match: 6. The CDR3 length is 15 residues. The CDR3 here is CASSLVGQGSDEQYF. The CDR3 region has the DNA TGTGCCAGCAGTTTAGTAGGACAGGGGAGCGACGAGCAGTACTTC.